Sequencing of this T cell receptor (beta chain) was carried out in a study of T cell changes during pregnancy in multiple sclerosis. Using immunoSEQ multiplex PCR, the repertoire was profiled, and TCRdb retains in-frame clones only, with some absent. The sample shows 100,000 or so clones, around 92% of them seen only once. Germline values: CDR1 MNHEY, CDR2 SMNVEV (reference sequence). The CDR3 consists of 15 residues. J lost 5 bases, V lost 6 bases, and 3 bases had no gene match. The clonotype comes from a female donor with multiple sclerosis, enrolled in a pregnancy study. The starting material was peripheral blood, obtained before pregnancy. The chain joins TRBV27 to TRBJ2-2; 13 bases line up with TRBD2. CDR3 residues: CASRLAGGPTGELFF. The DNA of the CDR3 is TGTGCCAGCAGACTAGCGGGAGGGCCGACCGGGGAGCTGTTTTTT.